Here is one TCR beta chain with its context. This clonotype was seen repeatedly, ten times or more. Its specific antigen is unknown. Base qualities were left out, and no much larger clone turns up one base away. The CDR3 sequence holds 15 residues, the cysteine and phenylalanine included. Only the CDR3 DNA stays, 45 bases, in frame from base 1. Trimming takes 6 bases off V and 4 bases off J; junction bases not matched to a gene: 12. Per the germline V gene (reference sequence), LNHDA is the CDR1 and SQIVND is the CDR2. Receptor amplification or capture employed 5' RACE. The data were produced on a NextSeq 500. Unique molecular identifiers were attached to individual cDNA molecules in the TCR library protocol so that sequencing error and PCR bias could be corrected. Both TCR alpha and beta chains were sequenced, and tight co-correlation was observed between alpha and beta sequence abundances in each sample. The source study handled its data this way. Decombinator V4 was used to annotate TCR sequences for V gene, J gene and CDR3. Expanded TCRs were defined as changing significantly between any two time points under a Poisson model with p below 0.0001. Abundances of TCRs were expressed as counts per million after normalisation to the total number of TCRs sequenced in each sample. TRAV1-2 paired with TRAJ12, TRAJ20 or TRAJ33 defined MAIT TCRs, while TRAV10 paired with TRAJ18 defined iNKT TCRs. VDJdb, accessed 1 November 2021, was searched for CMV, EBV and SARS-CoV-2 annotated TCRs, with TCRs annotated for multiple antigens excluded. Using fastp trimming at Q25 and MiXCR clonotype assembly, TCRdb reanalyzed the public sequencing data and kept in-frame beta chains. Merged by CDR3 protein, the rows form single entries marked with the most common genes and DNA. TCRdb assigned the V and J calls; the authors' analysis was not used. Within this sample are under 70,000 distinct CDR3 sequences, with about 15% of them counted one time only. The ten top clones hold over 8% of the sample.

The sample is drawn from a study of early T cells in non-severe SARS-CoV-2 infection (dated by TCRdb to the early 2020s). Regarding the study in general: Because TCR sequencing was done on bulk RNA from unsorted whole blood, the alpha and beta chains could not be paired. The study at large found these results: Matching against VDJdb was skewed toward anti-spike CD8 responses, likely underestimated virus-specific expansions, and missed private and CD4 specificities.

Set within a cohort of healthcare workers in London, UK, this nested case-control study involved weekly PCR testing of nasopharyngeal swabs along with blood sampling. Healthcare workers were recruited between 23 and 31 March 2020, during the week of the UK lockdown, and were followed weekly for up to roughly 15 weeks. Sequenced material: whole blood, taken at baseline. This clonotype was sampled from an adult who was a healthcare worker with PCR-confirmed SARS-CoV-2 infection or an uninfected control (not recorded which). The chain is encoded by TRBV19 joined to TRBJ2-7; TRBD1 aligns with 7 central bases. CDR3 reads: CASSIHGTENYEQYF. The nucleotides read TGTGCCAGTAGCATCCACGGGACAGAAAATTACGAGCAGTACTTC.